Listed below are T cell receptor beta chains from one sample, sequenced in a study of shared clonotypes between healthy human individuals. TCRdb's copy holds only in-frame clones and misses some; the assay was immunoSEQ multiplex PCR. Among more than 2 million clones listed, approximately 92% were seen once. Source material: naive CD8+ T cells from PBMCs. All receptors come from a man younger than 35 in good health. Some clones in this sample may be carry-over from other donors' samples. CDR3s include the opening cysteine and the closing phenylalanine or tryptophan. A D gene is named only where the DNA matches it firmly. Size tells how often a clone was seen (once, few, many) or the class of an expanded clone, and some rows leave it out.

clone_size,d_call,j_call,v_call,cdr3_aa,cdr3_nt
.,TRBD1,TRBJ2-7,TRBV4-1,CASSFSGTGGGDEQYF,TGCGCCAGCAGCTTTTCCGGGACAGGGGGCGGGGACGAGCAGTACTTC
few,.,TRBJ2-7,TRBV5-6,CASSRSYEQYF,TGTGCCAGCAGCCGCTCCTACGAGCAGTACTTC
.,.,TRBJ2-1,TRBV6-5,CASTEQGPSYNEQFF,TGTGCCAGCACCGAACAGGGACCCTCCTACAATGAGCAGTTCTTC
.,.,TRBJ1-2,TRBV5-1,CASSLAPIVVRGGYTF,TGCGCCAGCAGCTTGGCCCCGATAGTTGTCAGAGGCGGCTACACCTTC
once,TRBD2,TRBJ2-1,TRBV7-9,CASSARTRWEQFF,TGTGCCAGCAGCGCGCGGACTAGATGGGAGCAGTTCTTC
.,TRBD2,TRBJ2-7,TRBV28,CASSYPGSREGHEQYF,TGTGCCAGCAGTTACCCCGGATCGCGGGAGGGCCACGAGCAGTACTTC
.,.,TRBJ2-7,TRBV4-1,CASSQEQRTTYEQYF,TGCGCCAGCAGCCAAGAGCAGAGGACTACCTACGAGCAGTACTTC
.,.,TRBJ2-3,TRBV28,CASSFRGRSTDTQYF,TGTGCCAGCAGTTTTCGGGGGAGGAGCACAGATACGCAGTATTTT
.,.,TRBJ1-1,TRBV28,CASSLGVLAFF,TGTGCCAGCAGTTTAGGGGTTCTAGCTTTCTTT
.,.,TRBJ2-7,TRBV27,CASSSGNEQYF,TGTGCCAGCAGTTCAGGGAACGAGCAGTACTTC
.,TRBD1,TRBJ2-1,TRBV5-5,CASSLAPRTGGPYNEQFF,TGTGCCAGCAGCTTGGCCCCCAGGACAGGGGGACCCTACAATGAGCAGTTCTTC
.,.,TRBJ2-7,TRBV7-6,CASSPYSDYEQYF,TGTGCCAGCAGCCCCTATTCGGACTACGAGCAGTACTTC
.,.,TRBJ2-1,TRBV9,CASSVFEGGLYNEQFF,TGTGCCAGCAGCGTATTTGAGGGAGGCCTATACAATGAGCAGTTCTTC
.,TRBD1,TRBJ2-7,TRBV4-2,CASSQPRRDRVTYEQYF,TGTGCCAGCAGCCAACCCCGTCGGGACAGGGTGACCTACGAGCAGTACTTC
.,.,TRBJ2-7,TRBV27,CASSDGGRGGPYEQYF,TGTGCCAGCAGTGACGGGGGGCGCGGGGGCCCCTACGAGCAGTACTTC
.,TRBD2,TRBJ2-5,TRBV7-9,CASSFGTSGLVTQYF,TGTGCCAGCAGCTTCGGGACTAGCGGTTTGGTGACCCAGTACTTC
.,TRBD1,TRBJ1-2,TRBV7-2,CASSVRKVGQNIYGYTF,TGTGCCAGCAGCGTCAGGAAGGTGGGACAGAATATCTATGGCTACACCTTC
.,.,TRBJ2-7,TRBV14,CASSQDPYEQYF,TGTGCCAGCAGCCAAGATCCGTACGAGCAGTACTTC
.,.,TRBJ1-2,TRBV5-1,CASSAHRVCYTF,TGCGCCAGCAGCGCGCACCGAGTGTGCTACACCTTC
.,TRBD2,TRBJ2-2,TRBV28,CASSTLQAGEHTGELFF,TGTGCCAGCAGTACACTCCAAGCGGGAGAGCACACCGGGGAGCTGTTTTTT
few,.,TRBJ1-1,TRBV19,CASSIPRQRAFF,TGTGCCAGTAGTATCCCCCGGCAGAGAGCTTTCTTT
.,.,TRBJ2-7,TRBV18,CASSPPGRNEQYF,TGTGCCAGCTCACCCCCCGGCAGGAACGAGCAGTACTTC
.,TRBD1,TRBJ1-5,TRBV28,CASSSDRGGNSVNQPQHF,TGTGCCAGCAGTTCAGACAGGGGCGGGAATTCGGTGAATCAGCCCCAGCATTTT
.,.,TRBJ1-5,TRBV28,CASSDRAVVRAEPQHF,TGTGCCAGCAGTGACCGGGCCGTCGTTCGGGCCGAGCCCCAGCATTTT
.,TRBD2,TRBJ2-1,TRBV5-4,CASSLTGGPPNEQFF,TGTGCCAGCAGCTTGACGGGAGGGCCCCCGAATGAGCAGTTCTTC
.,.,TRBJ2-1,TRBV11-2,CASSYKPGVAYNEQFF,TGTGCCAGCAGCTATAAACCGGGGGTGGCCTACAATGAGCAGTTCTTC
.,.,TRBJ2-7,TRBV28,CASSPTRGSSSEQYF,TGTGCCAGCAGCCCGACCCGGGGCAGCTCGAGTGAGCAGTACTTC
once,TRBD1,TRBJ2-1,TRBV29-1,CSVEDLRDRASYNEQFF,TGCAGCGTTGAAGATCTGAGGGACAGGGCATCCTACAATGAGCAGTTCTTC
.,TRBD1,TRBJ2-7,TRBV4-3,CASSHAYAGTGAYEQYF,TGCGCCAGCAGCCATGCCTACGCCGGGACAGGGGCCTACGAGCAGTACTTC
.,.,TRBJ2-7,TRBV27,CASSRGHRGYEQYF,TGTGCCAGCAGTAGGGGACACCGCGGCTACGAGCAGTACTTC
.,TRBD2,TRBJ2-2,TRBV5-1,CASSVASGGTGELFF,TGCGCCAGCAGCGTCGCTAGCGGAGGCACCGGGGAGCTGTTTTTT
.,.,TRBJ2-5,TRBV13,CASSLLPGGQETQYF,TGTGCCAGCAGCTTACTCCCAGGGGGGCAAGAGACCCAGTACTTC
.,TRBD2,TRBJ2-3,TRBV9,CASSVEALAGGRARTDTQYF,TGTGCCAGCAGCGTAGAAGCACTAGCGGGAGGCCGGGCCCGCACAGATACGCAGTATTTT
.,.,TRBJ2-7,TRBV28,CASSLSAGPYYEQYF,TGTGCCAGCAGTTTATCTGCGGGGCCCTACTACGAGCAGTACTTC
.,.,TRBJ1-1,TRBV19,CASSPSTGNTEAFF,TGTGCCAGTAGCCCTTCGACAGGGAACACTGAAGCTTTCTTT
.,.,TRBJ2-2,TRBV19,CASRAGGLNTGELFF,TGTGCCAGTAGGGCAGGGGGACTGAACACCGGGGAGCTGTTTTTT
.,TRBD1,TRBJ2-7,TRBV2,CASSEGQGAVYEQYF,TGTGCCAGCAGTGAGGGGCAGGGGGCCGTCTACGAGCAGTACTTC
.,TRBD2,TRBJ2-7,TRBV4-3,CASSQDSGESYEQYF,TGCGCCAGCAGCCAAGATAGCGGGGAGTCCTACGAGCAGTACTTC
.,.,TRBJ2-7,TRBV5-1,CASSLVGGHEQYF,TGCGCCAGCAGCTTGGTTGGGGGGCACGAGCAGTACTTC
.,.,TRBJ2-7,TRBV27,CASSSMFSGYEQYF,TGTGCCAGCAGTTCGATGTTTAGCGGATACGAGCAGTACTTC
.,TRBD1,TRBJ1-6,TRBV30,CAWAGGSSYNSPLHF,TGTGCCTGGGCAGGGGGGAGCTCCTATAATTCACCCCTCCACTTT
.,.,TRBJ1-2,TRBV2,CASSGSPNAFQGLTF,TGTGCCAGCAGTGGATCCCCCAACGCTTTTCAGGGGCTCACTTTC
few,.,TRBJ1-4,TRBV7-9,CASSFFAGGTNEKLFF,TGTGCCAGCAGCTTTTTTGCTGGGGGAACTAATGAAAAACTGTTTTTT
once,TRBD1,TRBJ2-5,TRBV6-1,CASSRQGGETQYF,TGTGCCAGCAGTAGACAGGGCGGGGAGACCCAGTACTTC
.,TRBD2,TRBJ2-1,TRBV28,CASSLGLAGVNEQFF,TGTGCCAGCAGTCTAGGACTAGCGGGAGTCAATGAGCAGTTCTTC
.,.,TRBJ2-2,TRBV6-5,CASSPGDTNTGELFF,TGTGCCAGCAGCCCCGGAGATACGAACACCGGGGAGCTGTTTTTT
.,TRBD1,TRBJ2-7,TRBV2,CASIVGQGDEQYF,TGTGCCAGCATAGTGGGACAGGGTGACGAGCAGTACTTC
.,.,TRBJ2-7,TRBV4-2,CASSLGGEQYF,TGTGCCAGCAGCCTAGGGGGCGAGCAGTACTTC
.,TRBD2,TRBJ2-5,TRBV6-5,CASSPLAGETQYF,TGTGCCAGCAGTCCCCTAGCGGGAGAGACCCAGTACTTC
.,.,TRBJ2-5,TRBV15,CATSRGWGQETQYF,TGTGCCACCAGCAGAGGCTGGGGTCAAGAGACCCAGTACTTC
once,.,TRBJ2-5,TRBV6-4,CASSDSLRSPSRETQYF,TGTGCCAGCAGTGACTCGCTCCGGAGCCCCTCTCGGGAGACCCAGTACTTC
once,.,TRBJ2-5,TRBV27,CASNPTLGAPETQYF,TGTGCCAGCAACCCCACCCTTGGGGCCCCAGAGACCCAGTACTTC
.,.,TRBJ2-7,TRBV5-1,CASSLDSRSSYEQYF,TGCGCCAGCAGCTTGGACTCTCGAAGCTCCTACGAGCAGTACTTC
.,TRBD1,TRBJ2-7,TRBV15,CATSSKILDRAYEQYF,TGTGCCACCAGCAGCAAAATTTTAGACAGGGCCTACGAGCAGTACTTC